These 22 T cell receptor beta chains came from one sample sequenced in a study of cytomegalovirus exposure and HLA in healthy donors. A multiplex PCR was run with 60 Vbeta primers and 13 Jbeta primers. Sequenced by immunoSEQ multiplex PCR; TCRdb stores in-frame clones only, minus some. The table includes about 150,000 clones, around 72% detected once. Specimen: PBMCs. The source is a man younger than 30 in good health and CMV-seropositive.

The chain carries TRBV10-2 and TRBJ1-1, with D possibly TRBD1 on 5 matching bases. The ends were cut back, 5 bases at V and 1 base at J, with 11 bases in the middle. The CDR3 loop spans 14 amino acids. Germline values: CDR1 WSHSY, CDR2 SAAADI. This CDR3 is CASSSGQGNTEAFF. Written as DNA, the CDR3 is TGCGCCAGCAGTTCCGGACAAGGGAACACTGAAGCTTTCTTT.

This clone was observed a single time. The rearrangement links TRBV28 to TRBJ1-2; the D gene is possibly TRBD1 (5 bases). The CDR3 loop spans 15 amino acids. Trimming cost V 1 base and J 5 bases, with 14 bases left between them. The germline CDR1 and CDR2 sequences are MDHEN and SYDVKM. In nucleotides, the CDR3 is TGTGCCAGCAGTTTATTAGGCAGGGCGAGGTATGGCTACACCTTC. This translates into CASSLLGRARYGYTF.

In DNA form, the CDR3 reads TGTGCCAGCAGCTTAGAAGGACTAGCGGGAAGGGGCGGGGAGCTGTTTTTT. Residues: CASSLEGLAGRGGELFF. The gene calls are TRBV7-9 and TRBJ2-2; TRBD2 matches 12 bases. The V gene end was trimmed by 1 base and the J gene end by 7 bases; junction bases not matched to a gene: 7. Per germline, CDR1 SEHNR and CDR2 FQNEAQ (reference sequence). There are 17 residues in the CDR3.

This clone has more than one count but fewer than ten. The rearrangement joins TRBV7-9 to TRBJ1-5, with D possibly matching TRBD1 (5 bases). V was trimmed by 4 bases and J by 2 bases, leaving 9 bases between them. Germline V gene lookup returns CDR1 SEHNR and CDR2 FQNEAQ (reference sequence). This CDR3 spans 14 amino acids. The CDR3 sequence is CASSSGTGNQPQHF. Written as DNA, the CDR3 is TGTGCCAGCAGCTCAGGGACTGGCAATCAGCCCCAGCATTTT.

There are a few counts of this clone. This chain uses TRBV7-2 with TRBJ1-4, with a possible D match to TRBD1 (5 bases). Germline lookup yields CDR1 SGHTA and CDR2 FQGNSA. There are 16 residues in the CDR3. V was shortened by 1 base and J by 8 bases, with 17 bases between the two germline ends. The DNA for the CDR3 is TGTGCCAGCAGCTTAGTAACTCAGGCAGGGCGGGAAAAACTGTTTTTT. Translating it yields CASSLVTQAGREKLFF. Supplemented by reference TRBV7-2 and TRBJ1-4, the full variable domain reads GAGVSQSPSNKVTEKGKDVELRCDPISGHTALYWYRQSLGQGLEFLIYFQGNSAPDKSGLPSDRFSAERTGGSVSTLTIQRTQQEDSAVYLCASSLVTQAGREKLFFGSGTQLSVL.

This clone was observed a handful of times. The chain combines TRBV10-2 with TRBJ1-1, with D unclear. The CDR3 runs 13 residues. The V gene's germline CDR1 is WSHSY and CDR2 SAAADI. Trimming cost V 0 bases and J 4 bases, with 6 bases left between them. CDR3 residues: CASSESRGTEAFF. The CDR3 DNA reads TGCGCCAGCAGTGAGTCCCGGGGCACTGAAGCTTTCTTT.

The gene calls are TRBV9 and TRBJ2-7, with 11 bases identical to TRBD1. J gave up 5 bases and V 4 bases, and 8 bases lay outside the gene matches. The CDR3 length is 15 residues. CDR1 is SGDLS, CDR2 YYNGEE, per germline. The CDR3 nucleotides read TGTGCCAGCAGCACACCCCGGACAGGGGGCGACGAGCAGTACTTC. This codes for CASSTPRTGGDEQYF.

In its sample, this clone was seen once. The chain recombines TRBV18 with TRBJ2-7, with D maybe TRBD2 (5 bases). The V and J ends lost 8 bases and 5 bases respectively, with 16 bases between them. Germline V CDR1 and CDR2: KGHSH, LQKENI. The CDR3 is made up of 13 amino acids. CDR3 region: CASQRTAANEQYF. CDR3 in DNA: TGTGCCAGCCAGCGGACCGCGGCCAACGAGCAGTACTTC.

This chain uses TRBV7-2 with TRBJ2-3; a weak D match, TRBD2 (5 bases). The V and J ends lost 3 bases and 2 bases respectively, with 12 bases between them. The germline V gene has CDR1 SGHTA and CDR2 FQGNSA. The CDR3 consists of 15 residues. The CDR3 loop is CASSFRGAPTDTQYF. CDR3 bases: TGTGCCAGCAGCTTTCGGGGAGCCCCCACAGATACGCAGTATTTT.

The DNA of the CDR3 is TGTGCCAGCAGACCTACAGGGGGATCACCCCTCCACTTT. As protein: CASRPTGGSPLHF. The V and J genes are TRBV2 and TRBJ1-6; 8 positions match TRBD1. The CDR3 spans 13 residues. CDR1 and CDR2 (germline): SNHLY, FYNNEI. V lost 6 bases to trimming and J lost 10 bases; unmatched junction nucleotides: 5.

This clone was recorded once. The CDR3 protein is CAGERPGQTTEAFF. The CDR3 DNA reads TGTGCCGGGGAAAGACCCGGACAGACCACTGAAGCTTTCTTT. The V gene is TRBV7-9, the J gene TRBJ1-1, with D possibly matching TRBD1 (6 bases). Trimming shortened V by 11 bases and J by 4 bases, and 20 bases separated the two germline ends. The CDR3 sequence is 14 residues long. The germline V gene has CDR1 SEHNR and CDR2 FQNEAQ (reference sequence).

This chain joins TRBV29-1 and TRBJ2-3; D possibly corresponds to TRBD1 (7 bases). CDR3 length: 12 residues. V lost 4 bases, J lost 8 bases, and 13 bases lay in between. Germline CDR1 reads SQVTM; CDR2 reads ANQGSEA. CDR3: CSVVRGAGTQYF. The CDR3 DNA is TGCAGCGTTGTCAGGGGGGCTGGTACGCAGTATTTT.

This clone has only a few counts. The V call is TRBV7-9, the J call TRBJ1-3, with 9 bases identical to TRBD1. Germline V gene lookup returns CDR1 SEHNR and CDR2 FQNEAQ (reference sequence). The trim removed 4 bases at V and 4 bases at J, leaving 14 bases unmatched. This CDR3 spans 18 amino acids. The CDR3 here is CASSYPSPGTGLGNTIYF. CDR3 bases: TGTGCCAGCAGCTACCCTAGCCCCGGGACAGGGTTGGGAAACACCATATATTTT.

This sequence joins TRBV5-6 and TRBJ1-1; 8 bases fit TRBD1. The germline gives CDR1 SGHDT, CDR2 YYEEEE. The junction had 17 bases not matched to a gene; V was cut back by 3 bases and J by 10 bases. The CDR3 has 16 residues. CDR3 amino acids: CASSYARGLYLPAAFF. The CDR3 nucleotides read TGTGCCAGCAGCTACGCCAGGGGGCTCTACCTTCCAGCAGCTTTCTTT.

The chain has TRBV13 and TRBJ2-3; D might be TRBD2 (5 bases). The CDR3 is 14 amino acids. Germline CDR1 is PRHDT and CDR2 is FYEKMQ (reference sequence). The V end was cut by 1 base, the J end by 2 bases, with 7 bases between. The CDR3 loop is CASSLEEDTDTQYF. CDR3 sequence (DNA): TGTGCCAGCAGCTTAGAGGAGGACACAGATACGCAGTATTTT.

DNA of the CDR3: TGTGCCAGCAAGTTGACTAGCGGGGGGACCGGGGAGCTGTTTTTT. It translates to CASKLTSGGTGELFF. V is TRBV6-4 and J is TRBJ2-2; the match to TRBD2 covers 13 bases. CDR3 length equals 15 residues. CDR1 and CDR2 (germline): MRHNA, SNTAGT. The trim removed 7 bases at V and 5 bases at J, leaving 4 bases unmatched.

This clone was found a few times. The chain joins TRBV7-8 to TRBJ1-5; TRBD1 agrees at 7 bases. Germline CDR1 is SGHVS and CDR2 is FQNEAQ. V lost 5 bases to trimming and J lost 4 bases; unmatched junction nucleotides: 5. The CDR3 covers 14 residues. The CDR3 coding sequence is TGTGCCAGCAGCCGCTGGACAGGTAATCAGCCCCAGCATTTT. It translates to CASSRWTGNQPQHF.

The V call is TRBV5-4, the J call TRBJ1-2; tentatively, D is TRBD1 (6 bases). The V and J ends lost 4 bases and 8 bases respectively, with 15 bases between them. Germline V gives CDR1 SGHNT, CDR2 YYREEE (reference sequence). This CDR3 has 13 residues. The CDR3 reads CASSPDRPRGYTF. The DNA for the CDR3 is TGTGCCAGCAGCCCCGACAGGCCGCGGGGCTACACCTTC.

Comment on this clone: Other DNA sequences in the same sample also yield this CDR3. The chain combines TRBV7-9 with TRBJ2-3, with TRBD1 as a possible D gene (6 bases). Trimming pared 0 bases from V and 4 bases from J, leaving 8 bases between. Germline V gene data show CDR1 as SEHNR and CDR2 as FQNEAQ (reference sequence). This CDR3 is built from 14 residues. DNA of the CDR3: TGTGCCAGCAGCTTAGCAGGGGGTGCAGATACGCAGTATTTT. It specifies CASSLAGGADTQYF.

This chain connects TRBV9 to TRBJ1-3; a possible D gene is TRBD1 (5 bases). CDR1 is SGDLS, CDR2 YYNGEE, per germline. This CDR3 region has 17 residues. The germline V and J ends were trimmed by 4 bases and 0 bases, with 17 bases remaining between them. The CDR3 DNA sequence: TGTGCCAGCAGCCAGCTAGGCGGGGCGAGCTCTGGAAACACCATATATTTT. The encoded protein is CASSQLGGASSGNTIYF.

The chain employs TRBV7-3 and TRBJ2-1; D gene uncertain. V was clipped by 1 base and J by 6 bases, with 4 bases between them. The germline CDR1 and CDR2 sequences are SGHTA and FQGTGA. The CDR3 loop spans 12 amino acids. Here the CDR3 reads CASSLRGNEQFF. CDR3 sequence (DNA): TGTGCCAGCAGCTTAAGAGGCAATGAGCAGTTCTTC. Together with reference TRBV7-3 and TRBJ2-1, the CDR3 gives the full variable domain: GAGVSQTPSNKVTEKGKYVELRCDPISGHTALYWYRQSLGQGPEFLIYFQGTGAADDSGLPNDRFFAVRPEGSVSTLKIQRTERGDSAVYLCASSLRGNEQFFGPGTRLTVL.

The chain uses TRBV7-3 and TRBJ1-2; 8 bases are a match to TRBD1. This CDR3 is built from 14 residues. In germline, CDR1 is SGHTA, CDR2 FQGTGA. The J segment lost 7 bases and the V segment lost 4 bases, leaving 8 bases of the junction unmatched. The CDR3 here is CASSSLDREGGYTF. The DNA of the CDR3 is TGTGCCAGCAGCTCGCTGGACAGGGAAGGTGGCTACACCTTC.